Listed below are T cell receptor beta chains from one sample, sequenced in a study of control samples from healthy donors and cancer patients. TCRdb's table, derived via immunoSEQ multiplex PCR, lists solely in-frame clones and lacks some. The sample includes roughly 92,000 clones, approximately 90% of them seen just once. The specimen was blood. The receptors here all came from a woman aged 45-65 years in good health. The CDR3 runs from the conserved cysteine through the conserved F or W. A D gene is named only where the DNA matches it firmly. The size entry is marked missing in some rows and otherwise reads once, few, many or a size class.

V	size	J	D	CDR3	DNA
TRBV19	.	TRBJ2-7	.	CASSINGLLEQYF	TGTGCCAGTAGTATTAACGGGCTTCTCGAGCAGTACTTC
TRBV28	few	TRBJ1-1	.	CASSSNTEAFF	TGTGCCAGCAGTTCGAACACTGAAGCTTTCTTT
TRBV19	.	TRBJ1-2	.	CASSAGNGQPNYGYTF	TGTGCCAGTAGTGCTGGAAACGGACAGCCAAACTATGGCTACACCTTC
TRBV27	.	TRBJ2-5	TRBD2	CASRGGVGNQYF	TGTGCCAGCCGGGGGGGGGTCGGGAACCAGTACTTC
TRBV6-2/TRBV6-3	few	TRBJ2-6	.	CASSYSLGRPTPSGANVLTF	TGTGCCAGCAGTTATTCATTAGGTCGCCCAACCCCTTCTGGGGCCAACGTCCTGACTTTC
TRBV7-9	.	TRBJ1-2	.	CASEADSYGYTF	TGTGCCAGCGAAGCGGATTCTTATGGCTACACCTTC
TRBV6-1	once	TRBJ2-1	TRBD2	CASSEWVLAGFYNEQFF	TGTGCCAGCAGTGAATGGGTCCTAGCGGGGTTCTACAATGAGCAGTTCTTC
TRBV7-7	.	TRBJ2-5	.	CASSLGTDVAQYF	TGTGCTAGCAGCTTAGGGACCGACGTGGCCCAGTACTTC
TRBV6-2/TRBV6-3	.	TRBJ1-5	.	CASSLGTSNQPQHF	TGTGCCAGCAGCCTAGGGACAAGCAATCAGCCCCAGCATTTT
TRBV3-1/TRBV3-2	.	TRBJ1-1	.	CASSQAGRAAFF	TGTGCCAGCAGCCAAGCGGGTCGGGCAGCTTTCTTT
TRBV3-1/TRBV3-2	.	TRBJ2-5	.	CASSPLGETQYF	TGTGCCAGCAGCCCCCTGGGAGAGACCCAGTACTTC
TRBV5-1	.	TRBJ1-3	.	CASSLDTFSGNTIYF	TGCGCCAGCAGCTTGGACACCTTCTCTGGAAACACCATATATTTT
TRBV4-2	few	TRBJ1-1	.	CASSQAGGRGGLGMNTEAFF	TGTGCCAGCAGCCAAGCGGGGGGAAGGGGCGGATTAGGGATGAACACTGAAGCTTTCTTT
TRBV29-1	.	TRBJ2-3	TRBD2	CSVWAGADTQYF	TGCAGCGTTTGGGCGGGGGCAGATACGCAGTATTTT
TRBV18	.	TRBJ1-4	.	CASSFQGKKNEKLFF	TGTGCCAGCTCATTCCAGGGTAAGAAGAATGAAAAACTGTTTTTT
TRBV7-9	once	TRBJ1-2	TRBD1	CASSLADGDRTSGYTF	TGTGCCAGCAGCTTAGCGGACGGGGACAGAACAAGTGGCTACACCTTC
TRBV18	.	TRBJ1-5	.	CASSPGNSNQPQHF	TGTGCCAGCTCACCAGGGAACAGCAATCAGCCCCAGCATTTT
TRBV5-4	.	TRBJ2-7	.	CASSLGGGRGTYEQYF	TGTGCCAGCAGCTTGGGAGGAGGTCGGGGCACCTACGAGCAGTACTTC
TRBV29-1	.	TRBJ2-1	TRBD2	CSVDPHASGRDNEQFF	TGCAGCGTTGACCCCCATGCGAGCGGGAGGGACAATGAGCAGTTCTTC
TRBV7-6	.	TRBJ2-1	TRBD2	CASSRPAGTSGVNEQFF	TGTGCCAGCAGCCGTCCGGCCGGGACTAGCGGTGTCAATGAGCAGTTCTTC
TRBV15	.	TRBJ1-5	TRBD1	CATSSRPGQKFNSNQPQHF	TGTGCCACCAGCAGTAGACCGGGACAGAAATTTAATAGCAATCAGCCCCAGCATTTT
TRBV27	.	TRBJ2-5	.	CASSSLGTAGETQYF	TGTGCCAGCAGTTCGCTGGGGACGGCGGGGGAGACCCAGTACTTC
TRBV28	.	TRBJ2-7	.	CASSPRGSGSYEQYF	TGTGCCAGCAGCCCGAGAGGGAGTGGGTCCTACGAGCAGTACTTC
TRBV28	once	TRBJ2-2	TRBD2	CASSLGGRTGERTGELFF	TGTGCCAGCAGTTTGGGCGGGAGGACTGGTGAGCGGACCGGGGAGCTGTTTTTT
TRBV12-3/TRBV12-4	.	TRBJ1-2	.	CASSLDRFYGYTF	TGTGCCAGCAGTTTGGACAGATTTTATGGCTACACCTTC
TRBV6-1	.	TRBJ2-7	TRBD2	CASSAGTSGAGGVEQYF	TGTGCCAGCAGTGCCGGGACTAGCGGGGCCGGGGGGGTGGAGCAGTACTTC
TRBV5-1	.	TRBJ2-3	TRBD2	CASSLAILAVSGDTQYF	TGCGCCAGCAGCTTGGCGATACTAGCGGTCTCGGGAGATACGCAGTATTTT
TRBV6-2/TRBV6-3	.	TRBJ2-6	.	CASSPHLTETGANVLTF	TGTGCCAGCAGTCCCCACCTGACCGAAACTGGGGCCAACGTCCTGACTTTC
TRBV19	few	TRBJ2-1	TRBD1	CASSIRGQGFTYNEQFF	TGTGCCAGTAGTATAAGGGGACAGGGATTTACCTACAATGAGCAGTTCTTC
TRBV5-1	.	TRBJ2-2	TRBD2	CASSVGLAVSGELFF	TGCGCCAGCAGCGTAGGACTAGCGGTCTCCGGGGAGCTGTTTTTT
TRBV7-2	.	TRBJ2-1	.	CASSKESGLSEQFF	TGTGCCAGCAGTAAGGAGTCGGGACTCAGTGAGCAGTTCTTC
TRBV4-3	few	TRBJ2-5	.	CASSFRAGGETQYF	TGCGCCAGCAGCTTTAGGGCAGGCGGAGAGACCCAGTACTTC
TRBV4-2	.	TRBJ2-5	.	CASSQGQRRGETQYF	TGTGCCAGCAGCCAAGGGCAGCGGAGGGGAGAGACCCAGTACTTC
TRBV4-2	.	TRBJ1-5	.	CASSQLGGNQPQHF	TGTGCCAGCAGCCAATTAGGCGGGAATCAGCCCCAGCATTTT
TRBV7-9	.	TRBJ2-7	.	CASSLAFLVSGLHEQYF	TGTGCCAGCAGCTTAGCGTTTCTGGTTAGCGGACTCCACGAGCAGTACTTC
TRBV19	once	TRBJ2-5	TRBD2	CASSIGGAGGQETQYF	TGTGCCAGTAGTATAGGTGGAGCGGGGGGACAGGAGACCCAGTACTTC
TRBV6-5	.	TRBJ1-6	TRBD1	CASAGQGNSPLHF	TGTGCCAGCGCGGGACAGGGAAATTCACCCCTCCACTTT
TRBV4-2	.	TRBJ1-1	.	CASKASAGETEAFF	TGTGCCAGCAAAGCTTCGGCGGGGGAGACTGAAGCTTTCTTT
TRBV7-2	once	TRBJ1-5	.	CASSFRQDQPQHF	TGTGCCAGCAGCTTTAGACAGGATCAGCCCCAGCATTTT
TRBV7-6	.	TRBJ1-3	.	CASSRSIQGLGSGNTIYF	TGTGCCAGCAGCCGAAGCATCCAAGGGTTGGGCTCTGGAAACACCATATATTTT
TRBV19	.	TRBJ1-2	TRBD1	CASSLGQGRYGYTF	TGTGCCAGTAGTCTAGGACAGGGACGCTATGGCTACACCTTC
TRBV18	.	TRBJ1-4	TRBD1	CASSPTGGASEKLFF	TGTGCCAGCTCACCAACAGGGGGCGCCTCTGAAAAACTGTTTTTT
TRBV5-1	.	TRBJ2-2	TRBD2	CASSLDLAGGRNTGELFF	TGCGCCAGCAGCTTGGATCTAGCGGGGGGGCGAAACACCGGGGAGCTGTTTTTT
TRBV7-2	.	TRBJ2-7	.	CASSLAPGNNYEQYF	TGTGCCAGCAGCTTAGCGCCTGGGAACAACTACGAGCAGTACTTC
TRBV5-1	.	TRBJ2-7	TRBD1	CASSHPGQGGYEQYF	TGCGCCAGCAGCCACCCGGGACAGGGGGGCTACGAGCAGTACTTC
TRBV2	.	TRBJ1-5	.	CASTWGGNNQPQHF	TGTGCCAGCACCTGGGGGGGTAACAATCAGCCCCAGCATTTT
TRBV7-8	.	TRBJ1-1	.	CASSRTQGKVPEAFF	TGTGCCAGCAGCCGCACACAGGGAAAGGTCCCTGAAGCTTTCTTT
TRBV29-1	once	TRBJ1-6	.	CSVAGGGNSPLHF	TGCAGCGTTGCCGGGGGAGGGAATTCACCCCTCCACTTT
TRBV28	few	TRBJ1-4	TRBD1	CASQSGTGPLSNEKLFF	TGTGCCAGCCAATCCGGGACAGGGCCTCTATCTAATGAAAAACTGTTTTTT
TRBV25-1	.	TRBJ2-6	.	CASSDRDFSGANVLTF	TGTGCCAGCAGTGACAGGGACTTCTCTGGGGCCAACGTCCTGACTTTC
TRBV7-2	.	TRBJ2-7	.	CASSGQGGGSSYEQYF	TGTGCCAGCAGTGGTCAGGGGGGCGGTAGCTCCTACGAGCAGTACTTC
TRBV29-1	.	TRBJ2-1	TRBD2	CSVARTSDNEQFF	TGTAGCGTTGCGAGGACTAGCGATAATGAGCAGTTCTTC
TRBV6-5	.	TRBJ2-1	TRBD2	CATLSGRAPDEQFF	TGTGCCACCCTTAGCGGGAGGGCCCCCGATGAGCAGTTCTTC
TRBV7-9	.	TRBJ2-5	.	CASSLGGRQETQYF	TGTGCCAGCAGCTTAGGGGGCAGACAAGAGACCCAGTACTTC
TRBV24-1	.	TRBJ2-3	TRBD2	CATPGLRLAGGQDTQYF	TGTGCCACACCGGGCCTAAGGCTAGCGGGGGGGCAAGATACGCAGTATTTT
TRBV7-9	.	TRBJ1-6	TRBD1	CASSSGQYNSPLHF	TGTGCCAGCAGCTCGGGACAGTATAATTCACCCCTCCACTTT
TRBV28	once	TRBJ1-1	.	CASVSGGMNTEAFF	TGTGCCAGCGTGTCTGGGGGGATGAACACTGAAGCTTTCTTT
TRBV14	.	TRBJ1-6	TRBD1	CASSYPGGHSPLHF	TGTGCCAGCAGCTATCCAGGGGGCCATTCACCCCTCCACTTT
TRBV7-9	.	TRBJ2-7	.	CASSSKGPYEQYF	TGTGCCAGCAGCTCGAAAGGGCCTTACGAGCAGTACTTC